This T cell receptor beta chain was captured by sequencing in a study of blood T cell repertoires in COVID-19 (dated by TCRdb to about 2020). Some background on the complete study: Collaborator samples came from the United States, Italy and Spain and covered acute and convalescent phases of COVID-19. The dataset comprised deeply sampled blood TCRbeta repertoires from subjects exposed to, actively infected with, or recovered from COVID-19. The sample metadata nearly always contained a de-identified subject ID, COVID-19 status, age in years and sex. The material from the prospective study consisted of cDNA or gDNA derived from T cells, B-cell-depleted T cells, or PBMCs. Samples came from the ongoing ImmuneRACE study (first 160 participants) plus 1,254 subjects from 6 global collaborators. Where available, HLA class I and class II types were taken from metadata supplied by the sample provider and were not determined by assay-based typing. The repertoires were released in a freely available public database meant as a resource for research on the immune response to SARS-CoV-2. Broad study findings and their caveats: The amount of clinical and demographic metadata varied by source and participant and was provided uncurated.

TCRbeta CDR3 regions were amplified from genomic DNA by means of the immunoSEQ Assay, a bias-controlled multiplex PCR. The study's processing was this. The number of nucleated cells in each sample was estimated from the amplification of reference gene primers within the assay. Sequence reads were collapsed and filtered to measure the absolute abundance of every unique TCRbeta CDR3 rearrangement. For each sample, productive Simpson clonality was calculated by taking the square root of Simpson's diversity index across productive rearrangements. As stored in TCRdb, this immuneACCESS dataset retains in-frame rearrangements with V and J assigned. A fraction of the clones does not appear; measured against another copy, unresolved V genes explain less than half of the discrepancy, and the remainder lacks a known reason. V and J calls and clone size are given by that table; D and trimming were obtained from the DNA. In all, the sample holds some 60,000 clones, and around 88% of those were seen once. The top ten clones comprise about 4.3% of the sample.

The CDR3, from cysteine to phenylalanine, totals 15 residues. Only CDR3 DNA is held: 45 bases, read in frame from base 1. CDR1 and CDR2 (SGHTA, FQGNSA) derive from the germline V gene. Clipping removes 3 bases from V and 2 bases from J, with 6 as the unmatched junction base count. A word on this clone: Its antigen is currently not known. Base qualities are missing; no much larger clone stands one base away.

Collaborating institutions collected whole blood in K2EDTA tubes following their own protocols. For TCRbeta analysis, collaborators shipped samples in one of three forms: frozen whole blood, isolated PBMCs, or DNA extracted from either of those sample types. The rearrangement combines TRBV7-2 with TRBJ2-5; 7 central bases correspond to TRBD1. The clonotype was recovered from a man aged 60-69 years with acute or convalescent COVID-19. The sequenced material came from peripheral blood. The CDR3 region has the sequence CASSFNRGFQETQYF. The DNA sequence is TGTGCCAGCAGCTTTAACAGGGGATTTCAAGAGACCCAGTACTTC.